This T cell receptor beta chain appears in the sequencing data of a study of blood T cell repertoires in COVID-19. This CDR3 spans 15 amino acids. Germline V gene lookup returns CDR1 MGHRA and CDR2 YSYEKL. Unmatched junction bases numbered 7, after V lost 3 bases and J lost 2 bases. Some clones are missing from TCRdb's copy, which holds only in-frame ones; the method was immunoSEQ multiplex PCR. The table records hundreds of thousands of clones, 86% of them present only once. The study drew participants aged about 18 to 89 years from about two dozen US areas. This receptor was taken from a man between 25 and 39 years old who had recovered from COVID-19. V gene TRBV4-1 combines with J gene TRBJ2-7; 7 bases match TRBD1. The sequenced sample consisted of PBMCs or T cells enriched from blood (not recorded which). CDR3 bases: TGCGCCAGCAGCCAGCCGGGACAGCCTCCCTACGAGCAGTACTTC. Encoded protein: CASSQPGQPPYEQYF.